This TCR beta chain was obtained from a study of shared clonotypes between healthy human individuals. Study-wide results and limits: Lower generation probabilities were found for non-shared clonotypes than for those shared by all four donors.

Germline loops: CDR1 LNHDA, CDR2 SQIVND (reference sequence). The V segment lost 3 bases and the J segment 7 bases; nucleotides outside the gene matches: 11. CDR3 size: 15 residues. The input for sorted-subset replicate PCRs was 200 to 250 ng DNA, tens of thousands of T cell genomes. The table came from immunoSEQ multiplex PCR; TCRdb's copy has only in-frame clones and leaves some out. Of approximately 2.4 million clones listed, approximately 96% were seen once; the top ten hold more than 0.1%. Healthy HIV-negative adults with no recent acute infections or vaccinations were recruited as donors. Notes on this clone: Its specificity is unknown.

The clonotype originates from a man in his late teens or twenties in good health. The chain recombines TRBV19 with TRBJ2-7, with 8 positions matching TRBD1. The sample consisted of naive CD4+ T cells sorted from blood. Stated subset: CD45RA+ positively selected. The CDR3 protein is CASSISRQGAREQYF. The DNA of the CDR3 is TGTGCCAGTAGTATTTCGCGGCAGGGGGCGCGGGAGCAGTACTTC.